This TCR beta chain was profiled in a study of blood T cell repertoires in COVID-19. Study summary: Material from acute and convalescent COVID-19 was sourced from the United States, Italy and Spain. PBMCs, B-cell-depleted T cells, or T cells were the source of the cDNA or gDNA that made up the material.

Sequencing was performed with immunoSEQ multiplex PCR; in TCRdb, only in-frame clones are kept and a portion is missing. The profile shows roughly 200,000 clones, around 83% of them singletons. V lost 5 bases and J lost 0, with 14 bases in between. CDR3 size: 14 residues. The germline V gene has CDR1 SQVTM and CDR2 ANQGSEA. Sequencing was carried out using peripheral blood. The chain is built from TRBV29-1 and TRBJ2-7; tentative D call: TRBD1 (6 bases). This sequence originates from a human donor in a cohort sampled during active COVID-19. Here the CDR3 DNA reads TGCAGCGTTAACACGGGACACAGCTCCTACGAGCAGTACTTC. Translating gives CSVNTGHSSYEQYF.